A single T cell receptor beta chain is shown here with its context. These data belong to a study of cytomegalovirus exposure and HLA in healthy donors. It was with 60 Vbeta and 13 Jbeta primers that the PCR ran. The table came from immunoSEQ multiplex PCR; TCRdb's copy has only in-frame clones and leaves some out. The repertoire includes some 220,000 clones, 70% to 80% of them detected once, and about 2.5% sits in the top ten. The CDR3 contains 15 residues. V trimming: 0 bases; J trimming: 1 base; junction bases outside the gene matches: 2. CDR1 and CDR2 from the germline V gene are MNHEY and SVGAGI. The origin of this receptor is a woman in her sixties in good health and CMV-seropositive. Sequenced: PBMCs. The V and J genes are TRBV6-5 and TRBJ2-7; 8 bases match TRBD1. The CDR3 DNA follows: TGTGCCAGCAGTTACTCGGGACAGGATTCCTACGAGCAGTACTTC. Its translation is CASSYSGQDSYEQYF.